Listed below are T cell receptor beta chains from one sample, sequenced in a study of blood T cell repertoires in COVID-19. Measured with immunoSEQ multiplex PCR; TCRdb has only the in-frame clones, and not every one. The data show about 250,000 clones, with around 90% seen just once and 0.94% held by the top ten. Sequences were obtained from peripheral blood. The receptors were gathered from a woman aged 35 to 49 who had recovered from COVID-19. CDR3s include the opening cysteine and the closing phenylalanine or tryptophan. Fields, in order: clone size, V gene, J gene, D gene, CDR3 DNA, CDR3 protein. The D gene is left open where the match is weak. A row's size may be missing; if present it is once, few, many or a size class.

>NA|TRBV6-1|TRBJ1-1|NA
TGTGCCAGCAGTGAATACAGGGCCGACACTGAAGCTTTCTTT
CASSEYRADTEAFF
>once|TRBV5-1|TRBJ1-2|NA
TGCGCCAGCAGCTTGGACCCAGACTTAAACTATGGCTACACCTTC
CASSLDPDLNYGYTF
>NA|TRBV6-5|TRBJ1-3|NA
TGTGCCAGCAGTCTGTTTTACTCTGGAAACACCATATATTTT
CASSLFYSGNTIYF
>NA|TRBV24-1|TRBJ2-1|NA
TGTGCCACCAGTGATTTAGGCCAGGACTCCTACAATGAGCAGTTCTTC
CATSDLGQDSYNEQFF
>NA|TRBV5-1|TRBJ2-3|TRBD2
TGCGCCAGCAGCCCGGGACTAGCGGGAGGCCAATCAGATACGCAGTATTTT
CASSPGLAGGQSDTQYF
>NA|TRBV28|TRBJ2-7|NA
TGTGCCAGCAGACCAACAGGGACCGAGCAGTACTTC
CASRPTGTEQYF
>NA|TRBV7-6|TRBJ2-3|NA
TGTGCCAGCAGCAAAGGACTGAGCACAGATACGCAGTATTTT
CASSKGLSTDTQYF
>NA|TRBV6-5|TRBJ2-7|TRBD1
TGTGCCAGCAGTCGCCAGGGACAGTTCTACGAGCAGTACTTC
CASSRQGQFYEQYF
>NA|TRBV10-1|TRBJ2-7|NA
TGCGCCAGCAGTGAAGGAGGCGGGATGGGCGAGCAGTACTTC
CASSEGGGMGEQYF
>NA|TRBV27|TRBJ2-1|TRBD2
TGTGCCAGCAGTTTATCGGTTGCGGGAGTCTACAATGAGCAGTTCTTC
CASSLSVAGVYNEQFF
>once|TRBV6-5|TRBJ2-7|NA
TGTGCCAGCAGACCCCCCGGGGGCGAGCAGTACTTC
CASRPPGGEQYF
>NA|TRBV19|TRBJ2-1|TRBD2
TGTGCCAGTAGTATAGAAAGCGGGAGGGGGAGTGAGCAGTTCTTC
CASSIESGRGSEQFF
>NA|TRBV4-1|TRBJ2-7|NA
TGCGCCAGCAGCCAATTAGGAACCGGGTACGAGCAGTACTTC
CASSQLGTGYEQYF
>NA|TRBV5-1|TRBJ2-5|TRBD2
TGCGCCAGCAGCTTCATAGCGGGAGAGGGGGCAGCCCAGTACTTC
CASSFIAGEGAAQYF
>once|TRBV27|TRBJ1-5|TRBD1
TGTGCCAGCAGCCCAAAGGTGGGACAGGGGGGTAATCAGCCCCAGCATTTT
CASSPKVGQGGNQPQHF
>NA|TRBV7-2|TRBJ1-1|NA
TGTGCCAGCAGCTTAGATCCGGGGAGCACTGAAGCTTTCTTT
CASSLDPGSTEAFF
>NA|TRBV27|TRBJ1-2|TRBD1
TGTGCCAGCAGTTCGGGACAGGGCGTAAATGGCTACACCTTC
CASSSGQGVNGYTF
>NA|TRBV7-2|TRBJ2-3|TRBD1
TGTGCCAGCAGCTTAGGAGGACAGGGTTATTGGACAGATACGCAGTATTTT
CASSLGGQGYWTDTQYF
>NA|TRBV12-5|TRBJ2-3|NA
TGTGCTAGTGGTTTGGGGACAACCAACACAGATACGCAGTATTTT
CASGLGTTNTDTQYF
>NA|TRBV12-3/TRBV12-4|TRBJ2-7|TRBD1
TGTGCCAGCGGGGACAGCACTCTGAACGAGCAGTACTTC
CASGDSTLNEQYF
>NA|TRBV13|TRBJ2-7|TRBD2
TGTGCCAGCAGATTTAGCGGGAGTGGCCCCTACGAGCAGTACTTC
CASRFSGSGPYEQYF
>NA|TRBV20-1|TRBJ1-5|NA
TGCAGTGCTAGTGGCGGTAGAAATAGCAATCAGCCCCAGCATTTT
CSASGGRNSNQPQHF
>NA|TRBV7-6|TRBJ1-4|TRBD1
TGTGCCAGCAGCCAGATGACAGGGCGTAATGAAAAACTGTTTTTT
CASSQMTGRNEKLFF
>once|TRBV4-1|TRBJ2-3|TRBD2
TGCGCCAGCAGCCCTGGTGGAGGACTAGCGCCCCAAGGGAGCACAGATACGCAGTATTTT
CASSPGGGLAPQGSTDTQYF
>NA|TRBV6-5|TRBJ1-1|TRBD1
TGTGCCAGCAGTCGAACGACAGGGTTTCGAACTGAAGCTTTCTTT
CASSRTTGFRTEAFF
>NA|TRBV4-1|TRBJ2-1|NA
TGCGCCAGCAGCCAAGGTGGCTCCCGGGATGCCTACAATGAGCAGTTCTTC
CASSQGGSRDAYNEQFF
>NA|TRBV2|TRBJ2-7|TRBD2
TGTGCCAGCAAACGGGGGGCCTACGAGCAGTACTTC
CASKRGAYEQYF
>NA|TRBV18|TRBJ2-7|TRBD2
TGTGCCAGCTCACCCCCGGGACTAGCGGGAGGGCCAGGCTACGAGCAGTACTTC
CASSPPGLAGGPGYEQYF
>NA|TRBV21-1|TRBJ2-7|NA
TGTGCCAGCAGGGTAAGACAGGGGGCGTACGAGCAGTACTTC
CASRVRQGAYEQYF
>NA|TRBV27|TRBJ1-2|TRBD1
TGTGCCAGCAGTCCGGGACAGCAGGGCTATGGCTACACCTTC
CASSPGQQGYGYTF
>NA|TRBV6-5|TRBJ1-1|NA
TGTGCCAGCAGGACTGGGACATACACTGAAGCTTTCTTT
CASRTGTYTEAFF
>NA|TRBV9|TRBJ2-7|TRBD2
TGTGCCAGCAGCGTAGGCCCGACTAGCGAGGTCTACGAGCAGTACTTC
CASSVGPTSEVYEQYF
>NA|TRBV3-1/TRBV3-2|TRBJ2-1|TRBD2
TGTGCCAGCAGCTTACGACTAGCGGCCTACAATGAGCAGTTCTTC
CASSLRLAAYNEQFF
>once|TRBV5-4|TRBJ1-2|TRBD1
TGTGCCAGCAGCTTGACAGGGGAGGCGGATGGCTACACCTTC
CASSLTGEADGYTF
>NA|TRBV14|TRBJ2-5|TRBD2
TGTGCCAGCAGCCACCGGACTAGCGGGAGAATCCAGGAGACCCAGTACTTC
CASSHRTSGRIQETQYF
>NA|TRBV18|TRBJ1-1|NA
TGTGCCAGCACATGGCGGGCCCTAGGCAACGAAGCTTTCTTT
CASTWRALGNEAFF
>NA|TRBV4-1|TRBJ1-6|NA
TGCGCCAGCAGCCAAGGGCCGAATAATTCACCCCTCCACTTT
CASSQGPNNSPLHF
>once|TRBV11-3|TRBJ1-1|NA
TGTGCCAGCCGCCCCCGGACGGGAAACACTGAAGCTTTCTTT
CASRPRTGNTEAFF
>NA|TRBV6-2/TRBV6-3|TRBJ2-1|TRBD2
TGTGCCAGCAGTTCAGGACTAGCGGGAGGGGAGTACAATGAGCAGTTCTTC
CASSSGLAGGEYNEQFF
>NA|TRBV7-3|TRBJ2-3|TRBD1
TGTGCCAGCAGCCCAGGGGCAGGGGGCGGGGATACGCAGTATTTT
CASSPGAGGGDTQYF
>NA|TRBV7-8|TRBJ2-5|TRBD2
TGTGCCAGCAGCCCCCTGGGAGCTAGCGGGAGGGGGGGAGAGACCCAGTACTTC
CASSPLGASGRGGETQYF
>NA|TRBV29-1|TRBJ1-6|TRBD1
TGCAGCGTTAGGGGACAGGCCAACTCACCCCTCCACTTT
CSVRGQANSPLHF
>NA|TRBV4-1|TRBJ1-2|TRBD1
TGCGCCAGCAGCCAAGGGGGAGACAGGGATGGCTACACCTTC
CASSQGGDRDGYTF
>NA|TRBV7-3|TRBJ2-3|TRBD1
TGTGCCAGCAGCTCCGGACAGGGTGGCGATACGCAGTATTTT
CASSSGQGGDTQYF
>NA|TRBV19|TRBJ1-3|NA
TGTGCCAGTAGTAGGGAGCACCAAGGATACGACTCTGGAAACACCATATATTTT
CASSREHQGYDSGNTIYF
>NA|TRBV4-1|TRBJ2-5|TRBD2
TGCGCCAGCAGCCAAGTCCGAGGACTAGCGGGAGGCCACCAAGAGACCCAGTACTTC
CASSQVRGLAGGHQETQYF
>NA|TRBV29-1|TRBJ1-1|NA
TGCAGCGCCTTGAACGTCGGGGGGATGGTTGCTGAAGCTTTCTTT
CSALNVGGMVAEAFF
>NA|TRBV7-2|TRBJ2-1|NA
TGTGCCAGCAGCTTGGGCCCACAGGGCAATGAGCAGTTCTTC
CASSLGPQGNEQFF
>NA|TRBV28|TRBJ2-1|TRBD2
TGTGCCAGCAGTGGACTAGCGGATCCCTCCTACAATGAGCAGTTCTTC
CASSGLADPSYNEQFF
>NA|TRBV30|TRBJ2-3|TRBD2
TGTGCCTGTGCTAGCGGGAGGAGGACAGATACGCAGTATTTT
CACASGRRTDTQYF
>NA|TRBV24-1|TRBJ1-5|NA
TGTGCCACCGGTGACTCTGAGGGCAATCAGCCCCAGCATTTT
CATGDSEGNQPQHF
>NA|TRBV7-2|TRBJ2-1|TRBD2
TGTGCCAGCAGCTTAGGCCCAGGCGGGAGGTACAATGAGCAGTTCTTC
CASSLGPGGRYNEQFF
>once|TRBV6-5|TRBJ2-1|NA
TGTGCCAGCAGCGGGACCTACAATGAGCAGTTCTTC
CASSGTYNEQFF